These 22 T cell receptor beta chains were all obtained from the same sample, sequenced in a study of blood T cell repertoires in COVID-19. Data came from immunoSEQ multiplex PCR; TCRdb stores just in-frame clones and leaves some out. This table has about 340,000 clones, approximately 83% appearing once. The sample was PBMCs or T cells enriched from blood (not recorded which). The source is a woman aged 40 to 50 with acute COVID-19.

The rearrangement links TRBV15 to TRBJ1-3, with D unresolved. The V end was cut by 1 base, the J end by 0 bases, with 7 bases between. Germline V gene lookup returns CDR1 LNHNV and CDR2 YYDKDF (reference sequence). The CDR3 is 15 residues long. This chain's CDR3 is CATSRVGSSGNTIYF. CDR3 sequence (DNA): TGTGCCACCAGCAGAGTTGGGAGCTCTGGAAACACCATATATTTT. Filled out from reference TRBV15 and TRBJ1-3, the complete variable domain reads DAMVIQNPRYQVTQFGKPVTLSCSQTLNHNVMYWYQQKSSQAPKLLFHYYDKDFNNEADTPDNFQSRRPNTSFCFLDIRSPGLGDTAMYLCATSRVGSSGNTIYFGEGSWLTVV.

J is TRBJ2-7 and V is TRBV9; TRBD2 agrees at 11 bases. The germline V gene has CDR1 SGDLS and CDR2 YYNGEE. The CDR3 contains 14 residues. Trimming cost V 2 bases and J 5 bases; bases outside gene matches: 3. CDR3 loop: CASSVSGRADEQYF. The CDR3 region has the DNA TGTGCCAGCAGCGTTAGCGGGAGGGCCGACGAGCAGTACTTC.

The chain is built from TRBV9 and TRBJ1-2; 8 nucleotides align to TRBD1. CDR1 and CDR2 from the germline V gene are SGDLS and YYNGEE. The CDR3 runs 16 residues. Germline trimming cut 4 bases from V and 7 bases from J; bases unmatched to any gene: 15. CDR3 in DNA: TGTGCCAGCAGCCCTCACCGCGGACAGGGAATCACTGGCTACACCTTC. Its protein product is CASSPHRGQGITGYTF.

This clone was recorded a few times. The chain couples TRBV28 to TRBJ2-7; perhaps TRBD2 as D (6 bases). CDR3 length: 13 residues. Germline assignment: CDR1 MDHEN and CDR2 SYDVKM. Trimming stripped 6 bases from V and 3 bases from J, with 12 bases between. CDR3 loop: CASRRPGSYEQYF. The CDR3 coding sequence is TGTGCCAGCAGGCGTCCCGGGAGCTACGAGCAGTACTTC.

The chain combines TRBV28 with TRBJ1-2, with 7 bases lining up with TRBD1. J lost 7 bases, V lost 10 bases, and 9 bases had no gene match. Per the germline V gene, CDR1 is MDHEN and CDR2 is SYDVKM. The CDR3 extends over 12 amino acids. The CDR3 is CAIRQGAGGYTF. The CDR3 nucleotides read TGTGCCATCCGACAGGGAGCGGGTGGCTACACCTTC.

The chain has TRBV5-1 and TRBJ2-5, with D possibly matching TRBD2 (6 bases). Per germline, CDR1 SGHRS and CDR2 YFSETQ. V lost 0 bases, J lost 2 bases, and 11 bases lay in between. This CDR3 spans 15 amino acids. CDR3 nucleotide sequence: TGCGCCAGCAGCTTGGGGCCTAGCGATCAAGAGACCCAGTACTTC. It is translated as CASSLGPSDQETQYF.

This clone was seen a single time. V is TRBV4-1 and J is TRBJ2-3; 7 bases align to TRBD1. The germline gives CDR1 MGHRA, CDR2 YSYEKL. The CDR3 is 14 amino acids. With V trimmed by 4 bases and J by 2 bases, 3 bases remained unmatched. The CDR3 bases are TGCGCCAGCAGCCGGGACAGTCTCACAGATACGCAGTATTTT. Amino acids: CASSRDSLTDTQYF.

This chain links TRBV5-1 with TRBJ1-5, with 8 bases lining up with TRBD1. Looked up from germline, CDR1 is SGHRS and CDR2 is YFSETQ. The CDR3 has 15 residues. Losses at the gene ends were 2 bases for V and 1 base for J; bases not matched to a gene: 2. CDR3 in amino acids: CASSLGQGSNQPQHF. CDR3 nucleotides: TGCGCCAGCAGCTTAGGACAGGGAAGCAATCAGCCCCAGCATTTT.

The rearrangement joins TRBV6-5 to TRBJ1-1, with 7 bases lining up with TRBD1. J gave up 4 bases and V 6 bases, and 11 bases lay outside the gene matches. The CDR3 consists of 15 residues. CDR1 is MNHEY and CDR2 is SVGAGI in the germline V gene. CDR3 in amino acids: CASSSSKGAVTEAFF. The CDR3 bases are TGTGCCAGCAGCTCCTCTAAGGGGGCGGTCACTGAAGCTTTCTTT.

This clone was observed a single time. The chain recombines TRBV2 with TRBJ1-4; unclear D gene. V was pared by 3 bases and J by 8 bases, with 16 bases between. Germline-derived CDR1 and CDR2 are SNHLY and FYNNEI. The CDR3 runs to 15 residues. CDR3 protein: CASSDTRGKGEKLFF. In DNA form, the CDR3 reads TGTGCCAGCAGTGATACGCGGGGAAAAGGGGAAAAACTGTTTTTT. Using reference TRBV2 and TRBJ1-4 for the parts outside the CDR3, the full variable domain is EPEVTQTPSHQVTQMGQEVILRCVPISNHLYFYWYRQILGQKVEFLVSFYNNEISEKSEIFDDQFSVERPDGSNFTLKIRSTKLEDSAMYFCASSDTRGKGEKLFFGSGTQLSVL.

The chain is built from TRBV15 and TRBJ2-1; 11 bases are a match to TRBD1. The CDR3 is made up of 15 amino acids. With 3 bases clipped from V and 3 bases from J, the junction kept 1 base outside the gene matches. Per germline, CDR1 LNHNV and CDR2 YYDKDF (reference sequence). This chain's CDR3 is CATSRDRGRYNEQFF. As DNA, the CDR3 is TGTGCCACCAGCAGGGACAGGGGGCGCTACAATGAGCAGTTCTTC.

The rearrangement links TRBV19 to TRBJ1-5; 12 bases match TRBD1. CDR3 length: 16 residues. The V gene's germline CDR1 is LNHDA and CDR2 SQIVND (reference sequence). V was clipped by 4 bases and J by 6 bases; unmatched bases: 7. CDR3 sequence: CASSTMGQGAGQPQHF. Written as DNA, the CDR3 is TGTGCCAGTAGTACCATGGGACAGGGGGCAGGTCAGCCCCAGCATTTT.

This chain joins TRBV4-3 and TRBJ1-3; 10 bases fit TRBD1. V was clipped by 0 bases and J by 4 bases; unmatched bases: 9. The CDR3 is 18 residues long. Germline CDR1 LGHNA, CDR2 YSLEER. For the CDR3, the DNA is TGCGCCAGCAGCCAAGAAGCGACAGGGGGCGCTGACGGAAACACCATATATTTT. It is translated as CASSQEATGGADGNTIYF.

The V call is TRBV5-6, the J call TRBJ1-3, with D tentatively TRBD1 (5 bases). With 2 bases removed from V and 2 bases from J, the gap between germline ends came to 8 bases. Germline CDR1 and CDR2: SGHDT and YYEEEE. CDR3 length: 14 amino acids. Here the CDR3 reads CASSFGTAGNTIYF. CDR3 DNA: TGTGCCAGCAGCTTCGGGACTGCTGGAAACACCATATATTTT.

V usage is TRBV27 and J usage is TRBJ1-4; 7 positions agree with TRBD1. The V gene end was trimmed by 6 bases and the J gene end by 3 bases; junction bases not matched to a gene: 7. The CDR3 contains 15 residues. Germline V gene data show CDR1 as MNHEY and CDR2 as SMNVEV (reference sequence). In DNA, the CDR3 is TGTGCCAGCAGGAGCACAGGGGTAGCTAATGAAAAACTGTTTTTT. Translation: CASRSTGVANEKLFF.

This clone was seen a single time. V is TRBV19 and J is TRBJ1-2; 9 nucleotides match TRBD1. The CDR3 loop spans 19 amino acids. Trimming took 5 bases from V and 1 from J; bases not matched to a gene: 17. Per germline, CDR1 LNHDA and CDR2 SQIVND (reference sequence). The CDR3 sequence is CASSVSHSGTGRINYGYTF. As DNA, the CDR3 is TGTGCCAGTAGTGTCTCCCATTCCGGGACAGGGAGAATTAACTATGGCTACACCTTC.

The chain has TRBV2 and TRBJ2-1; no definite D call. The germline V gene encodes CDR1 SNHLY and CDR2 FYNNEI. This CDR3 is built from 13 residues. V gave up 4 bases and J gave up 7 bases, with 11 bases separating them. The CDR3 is CASSVQVLNEQFF. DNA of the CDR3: TGTGCCAGCAGTGTTCAGGTTTTGAATGAGCAGTTCTTC. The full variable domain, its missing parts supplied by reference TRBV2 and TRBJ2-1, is EPEVTQTPSHQVTQMGQEVILRCVPISNHLYFYWYRQILGQKVEFLVSFYNNEISEKSEIFDDQFSVERPDGSNFTLKIRSTKLEDSAMYFCASSVQVLNEQFFGPGTRLTVL.

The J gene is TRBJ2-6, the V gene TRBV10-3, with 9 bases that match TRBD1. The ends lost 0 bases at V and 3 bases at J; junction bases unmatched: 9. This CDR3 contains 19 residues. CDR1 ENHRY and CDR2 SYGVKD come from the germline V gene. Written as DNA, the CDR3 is TGTGCCATCAGTGAGTCGGGACAGGGAGGATCGGGTGGGGCCAACGTCCTGACTTTC. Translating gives CAISESGQGGSGGANVLTF.

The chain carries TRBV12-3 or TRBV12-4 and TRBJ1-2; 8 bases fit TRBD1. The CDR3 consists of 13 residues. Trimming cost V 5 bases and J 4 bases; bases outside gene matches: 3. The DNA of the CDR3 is TGTGCCAGCAGTCAGGACAGGGCCTATGGCTACACCTTC. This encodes CASSQDRAYGYTF.

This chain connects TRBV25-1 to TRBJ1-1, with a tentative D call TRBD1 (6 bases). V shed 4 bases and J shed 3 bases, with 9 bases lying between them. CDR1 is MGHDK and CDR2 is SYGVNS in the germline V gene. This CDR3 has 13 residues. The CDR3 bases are TGTGCCAGCAGTGGACAGGCGCACACTGAAGCTTTCTTT. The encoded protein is CASSGQAHTEAFF.

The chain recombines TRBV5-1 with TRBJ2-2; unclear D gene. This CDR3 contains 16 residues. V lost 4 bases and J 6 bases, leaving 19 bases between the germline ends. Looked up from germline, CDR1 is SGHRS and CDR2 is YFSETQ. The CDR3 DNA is TGCGCCAGCAGCCGATACTCAACCTCGTCGGCCGGGGAGCTGTTTTTT. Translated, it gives CASSRYSTSSAGELFF.

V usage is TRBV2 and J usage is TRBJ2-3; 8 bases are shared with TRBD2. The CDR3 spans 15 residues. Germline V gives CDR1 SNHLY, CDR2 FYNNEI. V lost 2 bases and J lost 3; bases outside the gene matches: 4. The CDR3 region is CASSERASGTDTQYF. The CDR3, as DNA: TGTGCCAGCAGTGAAAGGGCTAGCGGGACAGATACGCAGTATTTT.